This TCR beta chain comes out of a study of CD8 T cells in Susac syndrome. The CDR3 runs 13 residues. V gave up 3 bases and J gave up 6 bases, with 8 bases separating them. This clonotype appeared a single time. TCR beta sequencing covered blood CD8+ and CD4+ T cells. The study used treatment-naive patients who had stable or active relapsing-remitting disease as multiple sclerosis controls. Negative isolation yielded CD4+ and CD8+ T cells, and FACS enriched TEMRA cells. RNA totalling roughly 0.5 to 1 ug underwent reverse transcription with random hexamers. An immunoSEQ multiplex PCR generated amplified TCR beta CDR3 products spanning 54 Vbeta and 13 Jbeta. Each CDR3 protein gets one entry after TCRdb re-called the immunoSEQ multiplex PCR reads with MiXCR. The sample has around 71,000 distinct CDR3 sequences, roughly 95% seen once; the top ten hold 0.095% to 0.12%.

The sequenced sample was CD4+ T cells from PBMCs. The receptor was derived from a human donor with multiple sclerosis. This chain uses TRBV12-3 or TRBV12-4 with TRBJ2-2; D remains unclear. For the CDR3, the DNA is TGTGCCAGCAGTTTTACCTGGGCCGGGGAGCTGTTTTTT. It translates to CASSFTWAGELFF.